These 30 T cell receptor beta chains were all obtained from the same sample, sequenced in a study of blood T cell repertoires in COVID-19. The data were produced by immunoSEQ multiplex PCR, yet TCRdb's version contains in-frame clones alone and is incomplete. The sample lists 250,000 to 300,000 clones; approximately 88% were seen once. The sample comprised peripheral blood. These receptors all come from a man aged 50 or older with acute or convalescent COVID-19.

The genes are TRBV30 and TRBJ1-3, with a possible D match to TRBD1 (5 bases). Trimming removed 2 bases at V and 0 bases at J, with 14 bases between. Germline V gives CDR1 GTSNPN, CDR2 SVGIG (reference sequence). This CDR3 spans 16 amino acids. The CDR3 here is CAWSPGLGISGNTIYF. Here the CDR3 DNA reads TGTGCCTGGAGTCCAGGGTTGGGAATCTCTGGAAACACCATATATTTT.

This clone has a handful of counts. This rearrangement joins TRBV7-2 to TRBJ1-3, with D maybe TRBD1 (5 bases). There are 13 residues in the CDR3. Trimming left V 10 bases short and J 4 bases short, with 14 bases between. In germline, CDR1 is SGHTA, CDR2 FQGNSA. CDR3 coding DNA: TGTGCCACTTCGCCAAGGACAGGAAACACCATATATTTT. This gives the protein CATSPRTGNTIYF. Together with reference TRBV7-2 and TRBJ1-3, the CDR3 gives the full variable domain: GAGVSQSPSNKVTEKGKDVELRCDPISGHTALYWYRQSLGQGLEFLIYFQGNSAPDKSGLPSDRFSAERTGGSVSTLTIQRTQQEDSAVYLCATSPRTGNTIYFGEGSWLTVV.

This clone was observed a handful of times. V usage is TRBV11-3 and J usage is TRBJ2-2; D is uncertain. The V end was cut by 8 bases, the J end by 4 bases, with 11 bases between. The germline CDR1 and CDR2 sequences are SGHNT and YENEEA. CDR3 length equals 13 residues. CDR3 coding DNA: TGTGCCAGCGGAAATCTAGTCACCGGGGAGCTGTTTTTT. Amino acid sequence: CASGNLVTGELFF.

The V and J genes are TRBV5-1 and TRBJ2-3; 11 positions match TRBD1. The length of the CDR3 is 16 residues. The junction had 4 bases not matched to a gene; V was cut back by 3 bases and J by 1 base. In germline, CDR1 is SGHRS, CDR2 YFSETQ. The CDR3: CASSSSGQGGTDTQYF. CDR3 sequence (DNA): TGCGCCAGCAGCTCCTCGGGACAGGGGGGCACAGATACGCAGTATTTT.

The chain is built from TRBV7-9 and TRBJ1-1, with no clear D. Germline V gene sequence: CDR1 SEHNR, CDR2 FQNEAQ (reference sequence). The germline V and J ends were trimmed by 2 bases and 5 bases, with 6 bases remaining between them. This CDR3 contains 12 residues. CDR3: CASSLRRTEAFF. DNA of the CDR3: TGTGCCAGCAGCTTAAGGAGAACTGAAGCTTTCTTT.

V is TRBV18 and J is TRBJ2-1; TRBD2 matches 14 bases. J lost 2 bases, V lost 1 base, and 7 bases had no gene match. Germline lookup yields CDR1 KGHSH and CDR2 LQKENI. The CDR3 is 19 residues long. The CDR3 region has the DNA TGTGCCAGCTCACCACTGTCCGGGACTAGCGGGGGCGCCTACAATGAGCAGTTCTTC. Translating it yields CASSPLSGTSGGAYNEQFF.

In its sample, this clone was seen once. The chain is built from TRBV6-2 or TRBV6-3 and TRBJ1-1; 8 positions match TRBD1. Germline V gene data show CDR1 as MNHEY and CDR2 as SVGEGT. J lost 1 base, V lost 6 bases, and 4 bases had no gene match. This CDR3 has 14 residues. DNA for the CDR3: TGTGCCAGCAGACCTACAGGGGGGAACACTGAAGCTTTCTTT. It yields the protein CASRPTGGNTEAFF.

This clone was seen only a few times. The chain joins TRBV7-8 to TRBJ2-2; D is possibly TRBD1 (6 bases). The V end was cut by 2 bases, the J end by 6 bases, with 7 bases between. Looked up from germline, CDR1 is SGHVS and CDR2 is FQNEAQ. The CDR3 runs to 13 residues. The DNA of the CDR3 is TGTGCCAGCAGCTTAAACAGGGCCGGGGAGCTGTTTTTT. Amino acids: CASSLNRAGELFF.

The CDR3 here is CASSPQGGILGYTF. The CDR3, as DNA: TGTGCCAGCAGCCCCCAGGGGGGTATTCTTGGCTACACCTTC. The rearrangement uses TRBV7-3 and TRBJ1-2; 7 nucleotides line up with TRBD1. The germline V gene encodes CDR1 SGHTA and CDR2 FQGTGA. The CDR3 sequence is 14 residues long. Unmatched junction bases numbered 10, after V lost 5 bases and J lost 7 bases.

The rearrangement uses TRBV3-1 (or the pseudogene TRBV3-2) and TRBJ2-5; 9 bases match TRBD2. V was pared by 1 base and J by 5 bases, with 2 bases of the junction left unmatched. The CDR3 loop spans 14 amino acids. Germline CDR1 reads LGHDT; CDR2 reads YNNKEL (reference sequence). CDR3 in amino acids: CASSQGGGAETQYF. CDR3 DNA sequence: TGTGCCAGCAGCCAAGGCGGGGGGGCGGAGACCCAGTACTTC.

V gene TRBV29-1 combines with J gene TRBJ1-5; 10 positions match TRBD1. V lost 3 bases and J lost 7; bases outside the gene matches: 6. CDR1 is SQVTM and CDR2 is ANQGSEA in the germline V gene. The length of the CDR3 is 14 residues. DNA for the CDR3: TGCAGCGTTGAGAAGACAGGGGGCCACCAGCCCCAGCATTTT. Translating gives CSVEKTGGHQPQHF.

CDR3 sequence: CASSQWGWGTGSYSPLHF. In DNA form, the CDR3 reads TGTGCCAGTAGCCAATGGGGATGGGGGACAGGGAGTTATTCACCCCTCCACTTT. The rearrangement joins TRBV19 to TRBJ1-6, with 9 nucleotides matching TRBD1. CDR1 is LNHDA, CDR2 SQIVND, per germline (reference sequence). The V segment lost 6 bases and the J segment 8 bases; nucleotides outside the gene matches: 17. The CDR3 extends over 18 amino acids.

In this sample, this clone turned up once. V is TRBV29-1 and J is TRBJ2-5, with D maybe TRBD1 (6 bases). This CDR3 spans 14 amino acids. V gave up 6 bases and J gave up 2 bases, with 16 bases separating them. The germline CDR1 and CDR2 sequences are SQVTM and ANQGSEA. CDR3 protein: CSVKGVGDQETQYF. In nucleotides, the CDR3 is TGCAGCGTAAAGGGGGTAGGGGATCAAGAGACCCAGTACTTC.

This rearrangement joins TRBV11-2 to TRBJ2-3; maybe TRBD2 (6 bases). The CDR3 has 15 amino acids. V was clipped by 5 bases and J by 6 bases, with 18 bases between them. Germline V gene lookup returns CDR1 SGHAT and CDR2 FQNNGV. CDR3 nucleotide sequence: TGTGCCAGCAGCCGGAGAAGGGGACTGTCTGATACGCAGTATTTT. This translates into CASSRRRGLSDTQYF.

Comments on this clone: The junction departs from the called germline gene at one end, perhaps through a read error. The chain carries TRBV13 and TRBJ1-1; the D is unclear. This CDR3 contains 14 residues. Germline V gene lookup returns CDR1 PRHDT and CDR2 FYEKMQ (reference sequence). Here the CDR3 reads CASSLGPAGTEAFF. The CDR3 DNA sequence: TGTGCCAGCAGCCTAGGACCCGCGGGCACTGAAGCTTTCTTT.

The chain has TRBV5-1 and TRBJ1-1, with D unresolved. V lost 9 bases and J lost 6, with 18 bases in between. Germline V lookup: CDR1 SGHRS, CDR2 YFSETQ. The CDR3 extends over 13 amino acids. CDR3 coding DNA: TGCGCCACCCGGGAGCCCGGGGAGGCTGAAGCTTTCTTT. Translating it yields CATREPGEAEAFF.

The chain joins TRBV5-1 to TRBJ1-3; 9 positions match TRBD1. The J segment lost 6 bases and the V segment lost 2 bases, leaving 9 bases of the junction unmatched. Looked up from germline, CDR1 is SGHRS and CDR2 is YFSETQ. The CDR3 consists of 16 residues. The DNA for the CDR3 is TGCGCCAGCAGCTTACCCCCGGGACAGGGTCAAAACACCATATATTTT. Protein product: CASSLPPGQGQNTIYF.

The sample holds a few counts of this clone. V is TRBV2 and J is TRBJ1-1, with 9 bases matching TRBD1. Trimming took 7 bases from V and 4 from J; bases not matched to a gene: 7. Germline values: CDR1 SNHLY, CDR2 FYNNEI. This CDR3 region has 14 residues. The CDR3 region is CASNLQGAGTEAFF. CDR3 DNA: TGTGCCAGCAATCTACAGGGGGCGGGCACTGAAGCTTTCTTT.

V gene TRBV3-1 (or the pseudogene TRBV3-2) combines with J gene TRBJ1-1; TRBD1 aligns across 12 bases. Trimming removed 4 bases from V and 8 bases from J; junction bases left unmatched: 11. CDR1 and CDR2 from the germline V gene are LGHDT and YNNKEL (reference sequence). CDR3 size: 16 residues. CDR3 sequence: CASSPQLGQGAFEAFF. The CDR3, as DNA: TGTGCCAGCAGCCCACAGCTGGGACAGGGGGCTTTCGAAGCTTTCTTT.

This clone was found a few times. The chain recombines TRBV12-3 or TRBV12-4 with TRBJ1-2, with TRBD1 identical over 7 bases. Trimming cost V 1 base and J 6 bases; bases outside gene matches: 2. CDR3 length: 13 amino acids. The CDR3 region is CASSLEGANGYTF. DNA for the CDR3: TGTGCCAGCAGTTTAGAGGGGGCCAATGGCTACACCTTC.

The chain combines TRBV14 with TRBJ2-3, with a tentative D call TRBD1 (5 bases). The CDR3 length is 15 residues. Trimming took 1 base from V and 4 from J, leaving 12 bases between them. CDR1 and CDR2 (germline): SGHDN, FVKESK. The CDR3 nucleotides read TGTGCCAGCAGCCAAGTAGGGGTCCCCGCAGATACGCAGTATTTT. Amino acid sequence: CASSQVGVPADTQYF.

This chain connects TRBV5-1 to TRBJ2-7; 8 bases are a match to TRBD1. The CDR3 spans 16 residues. After removal of 4 bases from V and 3 bases from J, the junction contained 12 bases not matched to a gene. Germline V gene data show CDR1 as SGHRS and CDR2 as YFSETQ. Here the CDR3 reads CASSGQGYSSDYEQYF. In DNA form, the CDR3 reads TGCGCCAGCAGCGGACAGGGCTACTCCTCGGACTACGAGCAGTACTTC.

Comments on this clone: Sequence at one end of the junction differs from germline and may be a read error. V is TRBV11-2 and J is TRBJ2-5; D is ambiguous. CDR1 SGHAT and CDR2 FQNNGV come from the germline V gene. This CDR3 has 10 residues. CDR3 nucleotide sequence: TGTGCCAGCAGCCTAGAGACCCAGTACTTC. Its translation is CASSLETQYF.

The rearrangement links TRBV6-5 to TRBJ2-2; possible D gene TRBD2, 6 bases. The CDR3 sequence is 12 residues long. The V and J ends lost 8 bases and 5 bases respectively, with 9 bases between them. CDR1 is MNHEY, CDR2 SVGAGI, per germline. The chain's CDR3 is CASDSGTGELFF. The CDR3 DNA is TGTGCCAGCGATAGCGGTACCGGGGAGCTGTTTTTT.

The rearrangement links TRBV7-3 to TRBJ2-7; the match to TRBD2 covers 13 bases. Germline V gives CDR1 SGHTA, CDR2 FQGTGA. This CDR3 spans 16 amino acids. The V and J ends lost 5 bases and 2 bases, in that order; junction bases with no gene match: 6. The chain's CDR3 is CASSPTSGGTTYEQYF. CDR3 bases: TGTGCCAGCAGCCCGACTAGCGGGGGGACGACCTACGAGCAGTACTTC. Based on the CDR3 plus reference TRBV7-3 and TRBJ2-7, the full variable domain is GAGVSQTPSNKVTEKGKYVELRCDPISGHTALYWYRQSLGQGPEFLIYFQGTGAADDSGLPNDRFFAVRPEGSVSTLKIQRTERGDSAVYLCASSPTSGGTTYEQYFGPGTRLTVT.

DNA of the CDR3: TGTGCCAGCAGGTCCGGGACAGGAGGCGGCTACACCTTC. As protein: CASRSGTGGGYTF. The chain carries TRBV6-6 and TRBJ1-2; 8 bases fit TRBD1. The CDR3 consists of 13 residues. J lost 8 bases, V lost 6 bases, and 8 bases had no gene match. CDR1 is MNHNY and CDR2 is SVGAGI in the germline V gene (reference sequence).

This rearrangement joins TRBV7-9 to TRBJ2-3; 8 positions match TRBD2. Per the germline V gene, CDR1 is SEHNR and CDR2 is FQNEAQ (reference sequence). The CDR3 is made up of 15 amino acids. Trimming cost V 5 bases and J 5 bases; bases outside gene matches: 9. The CDR3 loop is CASSQGSGGVDTQYF. CDR3 bases: TGTGCCAGCAGCCAAGGATCCGGGGGGGTAGATACGCAGTATTTT.

The chain has TRBV7-9 and TRBJ1-4, with 9 bases lining up with TRBD1. After removal of 5 bases from V and 3 bases from J, the junction contained 4 bases not matched to a gene. The CDR3 sequence is 15 residues long. The germline V gene encodes CDR1 SEHNR and CDR2 FQNEAQ (reference sequence). The CDR3 DNA is TGTGCCAGCAGCCTGGGACAGGGACCTAATGAAAAACTGTTTTTT. Protein product: CASSLGQGPNEKLFF. Looking up the rest from reference TRBV7-9 and TRBJ1-4 gives the full variable domain: DTGVSQNPRHKITKRGQNVTFRCDPISEHNRLYWYRQTLGQGPEFLTYFQNEAQLEKSRLLSDRFSAERPKGSFSTLEIQRTEQGDSAMYLCASSLGQGPNEKLFFGSGTQLSVL.

The rearrangement joins TRBV6-4 to TRBJ2-6; TRBD2 is a possible D gene (7 bases). The germline CDR1 and CDR2 sequences are MRHNA and SNTAGT. The CDR3 contains 16 residues. The V end lost 6 bases, the J end lost 2 bases, and 14 bases lay between the germline ends. CDR3 nucleotides: TGTGCCAGCAGCCCTATCGGGGGGCCTGGGGCCAACGTCCTGACTTTC. Protein sequence: CASSPIGGPGANVLTF.

This clone was counted a few times. The chain has TRBV7-9 and TRBJ1-2, with D maybe TRBD1 (5 bases). The germline V gene encodes CDR1 SEHNR and CDR2 FQNEAQ (reference sequence). The CDR3 is made up of 16 amino acids. V lost 5 bases and J 2 bases, leaving 18 bases between the germline ends. This CDR3 reads CASSLVGGRVNYGYTF. The CDR3, as DNA: TGTGCCAGCAGCCTAGTTGGGGGGAGGGTCAACTATGGCTACACCTTC.